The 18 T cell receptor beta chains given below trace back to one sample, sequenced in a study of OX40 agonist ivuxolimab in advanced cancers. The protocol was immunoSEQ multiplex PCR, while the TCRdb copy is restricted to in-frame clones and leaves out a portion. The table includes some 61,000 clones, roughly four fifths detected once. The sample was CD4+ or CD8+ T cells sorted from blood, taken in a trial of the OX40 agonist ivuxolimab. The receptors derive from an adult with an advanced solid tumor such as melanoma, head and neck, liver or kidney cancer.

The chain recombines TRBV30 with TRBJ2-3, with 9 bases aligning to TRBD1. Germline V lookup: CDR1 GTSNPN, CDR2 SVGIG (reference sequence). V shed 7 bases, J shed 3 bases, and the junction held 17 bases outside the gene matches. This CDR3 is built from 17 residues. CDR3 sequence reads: CAFSPGQGVSATDTQYF. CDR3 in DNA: TGTGCCTTTTCCCCGGGACAGGGAGTTTCGGCGACAGATACGCAGTATTTT.

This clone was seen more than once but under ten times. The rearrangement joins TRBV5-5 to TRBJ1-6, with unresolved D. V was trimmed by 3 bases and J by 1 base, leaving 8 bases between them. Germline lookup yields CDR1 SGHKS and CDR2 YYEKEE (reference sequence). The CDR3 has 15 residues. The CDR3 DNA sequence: TGTGCCAGCAGCTCAGCCGGGTCCTATAATTCACCCCTCCACTTT. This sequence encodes CASSSAGSYNSPLHF.

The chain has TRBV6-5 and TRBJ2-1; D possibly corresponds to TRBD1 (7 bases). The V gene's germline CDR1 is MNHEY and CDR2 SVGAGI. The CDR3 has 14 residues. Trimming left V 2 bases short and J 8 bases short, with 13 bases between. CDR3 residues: CASSYQGGWDEQFF. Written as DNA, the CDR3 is TGTGCCAGCAGTTACCAGGGGGGCTGGGATGAGCAGTTCTTC.

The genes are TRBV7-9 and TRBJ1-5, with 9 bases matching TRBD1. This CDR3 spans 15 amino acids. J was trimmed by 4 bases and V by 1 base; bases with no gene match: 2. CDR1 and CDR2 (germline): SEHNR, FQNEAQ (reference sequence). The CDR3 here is CASSLGGTGNQPQHF. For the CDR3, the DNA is TGTGCCAGCAGCTTAGGTGGGACAGGGAATCAGCCCCAGCATTTT.

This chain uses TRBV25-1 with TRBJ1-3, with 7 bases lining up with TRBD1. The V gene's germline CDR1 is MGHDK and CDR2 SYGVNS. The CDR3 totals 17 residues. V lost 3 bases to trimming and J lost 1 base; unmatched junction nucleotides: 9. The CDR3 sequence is CASSDYGRGESGNTIYF. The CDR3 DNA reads TGTGCCAGCAGTGATTACGGCAGGGGGGAATCTGGAAACACCATATATTTT.

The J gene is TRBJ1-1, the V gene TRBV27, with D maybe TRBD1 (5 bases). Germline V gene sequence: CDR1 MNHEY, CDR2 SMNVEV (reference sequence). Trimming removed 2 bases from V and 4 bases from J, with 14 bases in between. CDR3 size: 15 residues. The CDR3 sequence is CASSLDFGGGTEAFF. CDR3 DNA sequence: TGTGCCAGCAGTTTAGATTTCGGGGGGGGCACTGAAGCTTTCTTT.

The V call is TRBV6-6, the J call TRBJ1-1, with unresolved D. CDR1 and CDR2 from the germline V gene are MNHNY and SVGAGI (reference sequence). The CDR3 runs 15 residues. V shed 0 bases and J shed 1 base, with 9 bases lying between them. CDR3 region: CASSYSNSGNTEAFF. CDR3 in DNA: TGTGCCAGCAGTTACTCGAATTCAGGGAACACTGAAGCTTTCTTT.

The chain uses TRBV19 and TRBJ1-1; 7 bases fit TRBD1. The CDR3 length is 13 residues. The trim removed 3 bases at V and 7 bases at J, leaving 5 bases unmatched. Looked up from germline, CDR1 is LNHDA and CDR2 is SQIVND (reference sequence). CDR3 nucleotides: TGTGCCAGTAGTATCCGGGACAGACTTGAAGCTTTCTTT. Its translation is CASSIRDRLEAFF.

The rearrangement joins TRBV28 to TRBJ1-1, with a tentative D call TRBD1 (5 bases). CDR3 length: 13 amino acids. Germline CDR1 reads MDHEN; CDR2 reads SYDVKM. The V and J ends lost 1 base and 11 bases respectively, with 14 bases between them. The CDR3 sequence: CASSLSRPEGAFF. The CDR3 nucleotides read TGTGCCAGCAGTTTATCTCGCCCCGAGGGGGCTTTCTTT. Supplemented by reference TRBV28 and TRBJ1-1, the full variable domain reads DVKVTQSSRYLVKRTGEKVFLECVQDMDHENMFWYRQDPGLGLRLIYFSYDVKMKEKGDIPEGYSVSREKKERFSLILESASTNQTSMYLCASSLSRPEGAFFGQGTRLTVV.

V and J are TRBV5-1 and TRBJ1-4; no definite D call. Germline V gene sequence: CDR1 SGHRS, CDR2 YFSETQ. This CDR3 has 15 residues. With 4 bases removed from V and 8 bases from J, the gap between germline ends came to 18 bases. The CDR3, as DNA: TGCGCCAGCAGCAAGGACCCGGGTTTAGGAGAAAAACTGTTTTTT. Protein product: CASSKDPGLGEKLFF.

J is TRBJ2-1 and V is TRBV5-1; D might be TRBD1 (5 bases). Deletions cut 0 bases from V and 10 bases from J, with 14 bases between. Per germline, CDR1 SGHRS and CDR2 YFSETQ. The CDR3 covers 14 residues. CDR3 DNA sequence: TGCGCCAGCAGCTTGGCTGGACAAAACCTAGAGCAGTTCTTC. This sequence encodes CASSLAGQNLEQFF.

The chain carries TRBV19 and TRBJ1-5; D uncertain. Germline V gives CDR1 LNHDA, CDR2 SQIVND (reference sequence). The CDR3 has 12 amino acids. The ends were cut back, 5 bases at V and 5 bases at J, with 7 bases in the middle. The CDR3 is CASSLRDQPQHF. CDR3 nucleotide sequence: TGTGCCAGTAGTTTGCGGGATCAGCCCCAGCATTTT.

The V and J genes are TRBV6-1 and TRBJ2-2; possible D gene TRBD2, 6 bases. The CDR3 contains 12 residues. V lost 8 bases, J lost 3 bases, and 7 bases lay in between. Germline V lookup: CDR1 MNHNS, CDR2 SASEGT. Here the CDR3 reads CASSGDTGELFF. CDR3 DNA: TGTGCCAGCTCGGGGGACACCGGGGAGCTGTTTTTT.

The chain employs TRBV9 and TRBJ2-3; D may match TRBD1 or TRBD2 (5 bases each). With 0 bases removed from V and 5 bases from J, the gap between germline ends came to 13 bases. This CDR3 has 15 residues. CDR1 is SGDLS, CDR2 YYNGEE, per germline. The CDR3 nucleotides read TGTGCCAGCAGCGTAGTTGGGGGAGACAGAGATACGCAGTATTTT. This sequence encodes CASSVVGGDRDTQYF.

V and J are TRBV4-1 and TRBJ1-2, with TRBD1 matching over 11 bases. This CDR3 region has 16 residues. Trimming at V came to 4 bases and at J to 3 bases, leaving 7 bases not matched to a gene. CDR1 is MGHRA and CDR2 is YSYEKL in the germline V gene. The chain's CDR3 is CASSPRGGQGDYGYTF. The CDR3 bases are TGCGCCAGCAGCCCTAGGGGGGGACAGGGGGACTATGGCTACACCTTC.

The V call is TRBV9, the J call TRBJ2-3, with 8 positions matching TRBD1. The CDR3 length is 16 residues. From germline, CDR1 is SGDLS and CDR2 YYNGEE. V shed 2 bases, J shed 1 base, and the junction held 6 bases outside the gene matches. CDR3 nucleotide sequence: TGTGCCAGCAGCGTCGGGACAGGCCCCGGCACAGATACGCAGTATTTT. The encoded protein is CASSVGTGPGTDTQYF.

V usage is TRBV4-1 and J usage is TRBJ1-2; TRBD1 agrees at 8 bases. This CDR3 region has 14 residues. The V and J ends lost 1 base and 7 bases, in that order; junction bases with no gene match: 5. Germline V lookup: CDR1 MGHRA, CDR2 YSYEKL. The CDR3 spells CASSQVNRGAGYTF. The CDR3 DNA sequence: TGCGCCAGCAGCCAAGTCAACAGGGGGGCTGGCTACACCTTC.

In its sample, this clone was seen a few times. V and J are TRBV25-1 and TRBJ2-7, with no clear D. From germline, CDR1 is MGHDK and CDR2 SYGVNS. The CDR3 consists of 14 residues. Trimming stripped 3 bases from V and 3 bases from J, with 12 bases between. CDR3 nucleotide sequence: TGTGCCAGCAGTGAGCCCCCTAACAACTACGAGCAGTACTTC. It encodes CASSEPPNNYEQYF.